One sample yielded the 16 T cell receptor beta chains listed below, sequenced in a study of T cells in Graves' hyperthyroidism and ophthalmopathy. The investigators amplified TCR beta CDR3 regions from RNA transcripts. HTBI primers were employed in a first-round RT-PCR of the TCR CDR3. A single record per CDR3 protein comes from TCRdb applying MiXCR to the multiplex PCR reads. Among approximately 700,000 distinct CDR3 sequences, about 45% were seen once, and the ten largest hold about 7%. Sequences were obtained from peripheral blood or thyroid tissue (not recorded which). Source of these receptors: an adult man with Graves' disease, either hyperthyroidism or ophthalmopathy (not recorded which).

CDR3 DNA: TGTGCCAGACAGGATTTTGTTTTTGGCTACACCTTC. This sequence encodes CARQDFVFGYTF. This chain links TRBV2 with TRBJ1-2; perhaps TRBD1 as D (5 bases). V dropped 9 bases and J dropped 7 bases, with 15 bases sitting between them. The CDR3 is 12 amino acids. Per the germline V gene, CDR1 is SNHLY and CDR2 is FYNNEI.

This clonotype has just a few counts. J is TRBJ1-1 and V is TRBV20-1, with D unresolved. The V and J ends lost 3 bases and 0 bases respectively, with 8 bases between them. The CDR3 loop spans 13 amino acids. CDR1 and CDR2 from the germline V gene are DFQATT and SNEGSKA (reference sequence). CDR3 coding DNA: TGCAGTGCTAGTGACCCGATGAACACTGAAGCTTTCTTT. It yields the protein CSASDPMNTEAFF.

The J gene is TRBJ1-5, the V gene TRBV7-9, with D tentatively TRBD1 (6 bases). The CDR3 sequence is 15 residues long. CDR1 is SEHNR, CDR2 FQNEAQ, per germline (reference sequence). Trimming removed 0 bases from V and 6 bases from J, with 12 bases in between. DNA of the CDR3: TGTGCCAGCAGCTTAGCTGGACAGATGAGTCAGCCCCAGCATTTT. It encodes CASSLAGQMSQPQHF.

This sequence joins TRBV20-1 and TRBJ2-7, with 11 bases identical to TRBD1. This CDR3 region has 14 residues. The V and J ends lost 5 bases and 5 bases, in that order; junction bases with no gene match: 8. CDR1 DFQATT and CDR2 SNEGSKA come from the germline V gene (reference sequence). CDR3 DNA sequence: TGCAGTGCTGGGGGGACAGGGGGATTGGACGAGCAGTACTTC. Amino acid sequence: CSAGGTGGLDEQYF.

The chain links TRBV20-1 to TRBJ2-7; no firm D call. The CDR3 extends over 13 amino acids. The germline gives CDR1 DFQATT, CDR2 SNEGSKA (reference sequence). Trimming pared 0 bases from V and 2 bases from J, leaving 8 bases between. In DNA, the CDR3 is TGCAGTGCTAGAGAGGAGACGACCTACGAGCAGTACTTC. Its translation: CSAREETTYEQYF.

This clonotype appeared many times. The V gene is TRBV10-3, the J gene TRBJ1-3; TRBD1 might be the D (6 bases). The germline gives CDR1 ENHRY, CDR2 SYGVKD. Trimming took 6 bases from V and 4 from J, leaving 10 bases between them. The CDR3 contains 13 residues. The DNA of the CDR3 is TGTGCCATCAGACAGGGTCAAGGAAACACCATATATTTT. Its translation is CAIRQGQGNTIYF.

V gene TRBV19 combines with J gene TRBJ1-4; maybe TRBD1 (6 bases). There are 16 residues in the CDR3. Per germline, CDR1 LNHDA and CDR2 SQIVND (reference sequence). V dropped 6 bases and J dropped 3 bases, with 17 bases sitting between them. CDR3 sequence: CASRPSPQGANEKLFF. CDR3 coding DNA: TGTGCCAGTAGACCCTCGCCACAGGGTGCTAATGAAAAACTGTTTTTT.

V gene TRBV6-5 combines with J gene TRBJ2-2; possibly TRBD1 or TRBD2 for D (7 bases each). This CDR3 contains 15 residues. V was cut by 6 bases and J by 4 bases, with 15 bases left in between. Germline-derived CDR1 and CDR2 are MNHEY and SVGAGI. The DNA for the CDR3 is TGTGCCAGCAGGGTCCAGGGGGGGACCACCGGGGAGCTGTTTTTT. It yields the protein CASRVQGGTTGELFF.

The CDR3 region is CASSLEPGVQETQYF. Here the CDR3 DNA reads TGCGCCAGCAGCTTGGAGCCAGGGGTCCAAGAGACCCAGTACTTC. V gene TRBV5-1 combines with J gene TRBJ2-5, with D tentatively TRBD1 (6 bases). The V gene's germline CDR1 is SGHRS and CDR2 YFSETQ. This CDR3 spans 15 amino acids. The V gene lost 0 bases and the J gene lost 1 base, with 10 bases spanning the gap.

V usage is TRBV12-3 or TRBV12-4 and J usage is TRBJ2-7; TRBD1 is a possible D gene (5 bases). This CDR3 contains 14 residues. V dropped 5 bases and J dropped 3 bases, with 14 bases sitting between them. In DNA, the CDR3 is TGTGCCAGCAGTGATAGGACATTAGGCTACGAGCAGTACTTC. This translates into CASSDRTLGYEQYF.

The sample holds a few counts of this clonotype. This sequence joins TRBV12-3 or TRBV12-4 and TRBJ2-5; weak D call: TRBD1 (6 bases). The CDR3 sequence is 15 residues long. The V and J ends lost 5 bases and 3 bases respectively, with 16 bases between them. CDR3 loop: CASSHEGTYEETQYF. CDR3 in DNA: TGTGCCAGCAGTCACGAAGGGACATACGAAGAGACCCAGTACTTC.

This clonotype was picked up a small number of times. The genes are TRBV20-1 and TRBJ2-7; D ambiguous. Trimming took 3 bases from V and 0 from J, leaving 12 bases between them. The CDR3 spans 14 residues. Germline V lookup: CDR1 DFQATT, CDR2 SNEGSKA (reference sequence). The DNA of the CDR3 is TGCAGTGCTAGCCTTCAGCAAGTCTCCTACGAGCAGTACTTC. This gives the protein CSASLQQVSYEQYF.

Note on this clonotype: This clone may be a read error of a much larger clone one base away. This chain uses TRBV7-9 with TRBJ1-1; possibly TRBD1 for D (5 bases). V was clipped by 6 bases and J by 5 bases, with 7 bases between them. Germline CDR1 and CDR2: SEHNR and FQNEAQ (reference sequence). The length of the CDR3 is 11 residues. The CDR3 DNA reads as TGTGCCAGCAGTTGGGGGACTGAAGCTTTCTTT. Translating gives CASSWGTEAFF.

The chain couples TRBV7-9 to TRBJ1-1; the D is unclear. This CDR3 region has 13 residues. The V end was cut by 3 bases, the J end by 0 bases, with 5 bases between. Germline CDR1 is SEHNR and CDR2 is FQNEAQ (reference sequence). The CDR3 bases are TGTGCCAGCAGCTTTTACGTGAACACTGAAGCTTTCTTT. Protein sequence: CASSFYVNTEAFF.

J is TRBJ2-7 and V is TRBV15, with D maybe TRBD2 (6 bases). The CDR3 loop spans 15 amino acids. In germline, CDR1 is LNHNV, CDR2 YYDKDF (reference sequence). V was trimmed by 0 bases and J by 3 bases, leaving 12 bases between them. CDR3 sequence: CATSRERGGDYEQYF. In DNA form, the CDR3 reads TGTGCCACCAGCAGAGAGCGGGGCGGGGACTACGAGCAGTACTTC.

This clonotype was seen a handful of times. This chain joins TRBV20-1 and TRBJ2-7, with D possibly called TRBD1 or TRBD2 (5 bases each). Germline values: CDR1 DFQATT, CDR2 SNEGSKA (reference sequence). V lost 6 bases and J 6 bases, leaving 18 bases between the germline ends. The CDR3 consists of 13 residues. The CDR3 coding sequence is TGCAGTGCCCCGGAATCCGGGGCTGGCGAGCAGTACTTC. The encoded protein is CSAPESGAGEQYF.